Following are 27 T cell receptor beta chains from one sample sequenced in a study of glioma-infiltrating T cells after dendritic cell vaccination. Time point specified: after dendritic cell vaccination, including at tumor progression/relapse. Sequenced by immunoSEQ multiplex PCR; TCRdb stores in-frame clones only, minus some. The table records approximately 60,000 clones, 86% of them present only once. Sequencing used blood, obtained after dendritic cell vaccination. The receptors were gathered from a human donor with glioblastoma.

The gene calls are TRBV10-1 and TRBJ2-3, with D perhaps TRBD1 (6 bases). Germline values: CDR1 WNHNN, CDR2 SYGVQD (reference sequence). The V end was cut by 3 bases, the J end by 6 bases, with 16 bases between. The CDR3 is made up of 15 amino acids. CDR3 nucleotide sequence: TGCGCCAGCAGTGACCCAGGGGCCCGGCAGGATACGCAGTATTTT. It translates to CASSDPGARQDTQYF.

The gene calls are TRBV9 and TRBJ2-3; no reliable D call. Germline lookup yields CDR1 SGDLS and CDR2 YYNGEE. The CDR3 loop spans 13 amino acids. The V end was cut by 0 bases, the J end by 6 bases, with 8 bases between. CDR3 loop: CASSVDHADTQYF. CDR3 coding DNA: TGTGCCAGCAGCGTAGACCACGCGGATACGCAGTATTTT.

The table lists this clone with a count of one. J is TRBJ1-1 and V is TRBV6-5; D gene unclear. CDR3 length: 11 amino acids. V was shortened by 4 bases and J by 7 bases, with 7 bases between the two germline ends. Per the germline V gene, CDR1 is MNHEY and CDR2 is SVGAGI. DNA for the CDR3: TGTGCCAGCAGTTTTCACAGTGAAGCTTTCTTT. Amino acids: CASSFHSEAFF.

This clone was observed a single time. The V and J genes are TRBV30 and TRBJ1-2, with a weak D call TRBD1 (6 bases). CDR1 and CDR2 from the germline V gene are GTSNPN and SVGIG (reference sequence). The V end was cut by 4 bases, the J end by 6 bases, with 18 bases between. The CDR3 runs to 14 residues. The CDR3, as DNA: TGTGCCTGGACAGGGGTCCCCTTTAAGGATGGCTACACCTTC. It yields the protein CAWTGVPFKDGYTF. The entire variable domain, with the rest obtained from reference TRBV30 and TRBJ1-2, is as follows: SQTIHQWPATLVQPVGSPLSLECTVEGTSNPNLYWYRQAAGRGLQLLFYSVGIGQISSEVPQNLSASRPQDRQFILSSKKLLLSDSGFYLCAWTGVPFKDGYTFGSGTRLTVV.

CDR3 in DNA: TGTGCCAGCAGCGCCGGGACTAGCGGGAGGGACATTCAGTACTTC. Its translation: CASSAGTSGRDIQYF. V gene TRBV7-9 combines with J gene TRBJ2-4; 16 bases are shared with TRBD2. The CDR3 sequence is 15 residues long. CDR1 and CDR2 from the germline V gene are SEHNR and FQNEAQ (reference sequence). The V gene end was trimmed by 5 bases and the J gene end by 8 bases; junction bases not matched to a gene: 3.

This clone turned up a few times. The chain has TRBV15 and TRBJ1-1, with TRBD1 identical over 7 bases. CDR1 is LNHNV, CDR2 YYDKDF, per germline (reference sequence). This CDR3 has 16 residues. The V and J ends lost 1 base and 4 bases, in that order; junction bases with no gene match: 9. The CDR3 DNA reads TGTGCCACCAGCAGAGGACAGGGCGGTCCAAGCACTGAAGCTTTCTTT. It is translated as CATSRGQGGPSTEAFF.

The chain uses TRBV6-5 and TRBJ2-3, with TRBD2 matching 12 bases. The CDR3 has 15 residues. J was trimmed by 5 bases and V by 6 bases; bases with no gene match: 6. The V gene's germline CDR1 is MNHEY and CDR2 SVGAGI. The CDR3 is CASSRTSGVGDTQYF. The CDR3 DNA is TGTGCCAGCAGCCGGACTAGCGGGGTGGGAGATACGCAGTATTTT.

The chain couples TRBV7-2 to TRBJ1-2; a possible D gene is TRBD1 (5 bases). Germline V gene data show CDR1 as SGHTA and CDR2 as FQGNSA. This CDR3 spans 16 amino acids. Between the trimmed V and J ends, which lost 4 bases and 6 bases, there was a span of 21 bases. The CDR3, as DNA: TGTGCCAGCAGCTCTTTGGTTGGGACTCCTGGCGATGGCTACACCTTC. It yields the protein CASSSLVGTPGDGYTF. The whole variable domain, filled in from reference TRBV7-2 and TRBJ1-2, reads GAGVSQSPSNKVTEKGKDVELRCDPISGHTALYWYRQSLGQGLEFLIYFQGNSAPDKSGLPSDRFSAERTGGSVSTLTIQRTQQEDSAVYLCASSSLVGTPGDGYTFGSGTRLTVV.

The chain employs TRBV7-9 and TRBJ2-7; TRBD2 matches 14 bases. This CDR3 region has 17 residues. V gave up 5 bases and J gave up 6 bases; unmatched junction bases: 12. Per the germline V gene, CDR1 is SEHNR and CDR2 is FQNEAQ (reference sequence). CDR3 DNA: TGTGCCAGCAGCCCGGGACTAGCGGGAGTGTCCCCTCGCGAGCAGTACTTC. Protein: CASSPGLAGVSPREQYF. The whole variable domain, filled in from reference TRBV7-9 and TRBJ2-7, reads DTGVSQNPRHKITKRGQNVTFRCDPISEHNRLYWYRQTLGQGPEFLTYFQNEAQLEKSRLLSDRFSAERPKGSFSTLEIQRTEQGDSAMYLCASSPGLAGVSPREQYFGPGTRLTVT.

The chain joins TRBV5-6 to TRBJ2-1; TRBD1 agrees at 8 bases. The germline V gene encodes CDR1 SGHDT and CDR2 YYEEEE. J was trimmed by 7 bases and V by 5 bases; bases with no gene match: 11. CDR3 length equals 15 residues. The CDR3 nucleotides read TGTGCCAGCAGTTCCTGGACAGGGATTGTGAATGAGCAGTTCTTC. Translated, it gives CASSSWTGIVNEQFF.

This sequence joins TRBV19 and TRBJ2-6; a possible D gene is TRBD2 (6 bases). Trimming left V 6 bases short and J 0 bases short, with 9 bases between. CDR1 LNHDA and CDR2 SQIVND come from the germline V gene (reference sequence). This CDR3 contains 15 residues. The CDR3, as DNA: TGTGCCAGTAGGTCGGGGGACTCTGGGGCCAACGTCCTGACTTTC. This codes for CASRSGDSGANVLTF. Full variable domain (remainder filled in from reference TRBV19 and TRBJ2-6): DGGITQSPKYLFRKEGQNVTLSCEQNLNHDAMYWYRQDPGQGLRLIYYSQIVNDFQKGDIAEGYSVSREKKESFPLTVTSAQKNPTAFYLCASRSGDSGANVLTFGAGSRLTVL.

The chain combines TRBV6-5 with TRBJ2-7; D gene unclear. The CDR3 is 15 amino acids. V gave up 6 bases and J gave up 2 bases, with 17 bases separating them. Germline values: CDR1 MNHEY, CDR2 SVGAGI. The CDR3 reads CASRPGFAAPYEQYF. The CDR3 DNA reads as TGTGCCAGCAGGCCAGGCTTCGCTGCGCCCTACGAGCAGTACTTC.

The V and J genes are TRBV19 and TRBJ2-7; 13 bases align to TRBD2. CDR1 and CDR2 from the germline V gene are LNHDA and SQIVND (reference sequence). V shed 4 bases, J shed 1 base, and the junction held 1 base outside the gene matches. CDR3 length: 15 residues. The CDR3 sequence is CASSRGLAGSYEQYF. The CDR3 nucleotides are TGTGCCAGTAGTAGGGGACTAGCGGGGTCCTACGAGCAGTACTTC.

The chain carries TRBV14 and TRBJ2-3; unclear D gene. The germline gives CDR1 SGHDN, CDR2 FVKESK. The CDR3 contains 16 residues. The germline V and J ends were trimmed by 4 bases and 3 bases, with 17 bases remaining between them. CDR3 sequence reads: CASSPSGNQLTDTQYF. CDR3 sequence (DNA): TGTGCCAGCAGCCCGTCAGGAAACCAACTTACAGATACGCAGTATTTT.

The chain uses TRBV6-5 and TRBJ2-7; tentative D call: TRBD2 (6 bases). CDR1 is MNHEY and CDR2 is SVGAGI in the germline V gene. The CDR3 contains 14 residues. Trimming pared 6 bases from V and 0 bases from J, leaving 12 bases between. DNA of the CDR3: TGTGCCAGCAGCCCGGGACTGAACTCCTACGAGCAGTACTTC. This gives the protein CASSPGLNSYEQYF.

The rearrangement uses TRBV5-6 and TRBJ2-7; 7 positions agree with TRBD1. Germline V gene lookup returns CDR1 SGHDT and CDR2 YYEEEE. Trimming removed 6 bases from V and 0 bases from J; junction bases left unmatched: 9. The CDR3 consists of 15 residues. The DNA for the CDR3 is TGTGCCAGCACACCCCGACAGGGCCTCTCCTACGAGCAGTACTTC. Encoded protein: CASTPRQGLSYEQYF.

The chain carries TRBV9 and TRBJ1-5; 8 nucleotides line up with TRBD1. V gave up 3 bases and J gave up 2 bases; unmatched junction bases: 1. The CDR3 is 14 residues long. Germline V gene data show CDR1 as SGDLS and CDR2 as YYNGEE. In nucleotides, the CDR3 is TGTGCCAGCAGCGGGGGACAGGGCAATCAGCCCCAGCATTTT. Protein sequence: CASSGGQGNQPQHF. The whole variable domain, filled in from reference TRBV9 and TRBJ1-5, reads DSGVTQTPKHLITATGQRVTLRCSPRSGDLSVYWYQQSLDQGLQFLIQYYNGEERAKGNILERFSAQQFPDLHSELNLSSLELGDSALYFCASSGGQGNQPQHFGDGTRLSIL.

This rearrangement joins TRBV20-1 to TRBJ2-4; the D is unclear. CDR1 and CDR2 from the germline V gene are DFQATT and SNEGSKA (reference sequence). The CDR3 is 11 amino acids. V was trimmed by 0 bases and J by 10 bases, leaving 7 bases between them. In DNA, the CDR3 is TGCAGTGCTAGAGATAAACTTATTCAGTACTTC. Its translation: CSARDKLIQYF.

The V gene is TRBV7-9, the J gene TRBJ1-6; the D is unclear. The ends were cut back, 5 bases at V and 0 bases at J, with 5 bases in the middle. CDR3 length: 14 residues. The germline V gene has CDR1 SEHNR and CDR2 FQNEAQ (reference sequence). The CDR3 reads CASSPGSYNSPLHF. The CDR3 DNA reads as TGTGCCAGCAGCCCGGGCTCCTATAATTCACCCCTCCACTTT. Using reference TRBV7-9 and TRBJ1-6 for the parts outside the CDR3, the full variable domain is DTGVSQNPRHKITKRGQNVTFRCDPISEHNRLYWYRQTLGQGPEFLTYFQNEAQLEKSRLLSDRFSAERPKGSFSTLEIQRTEQGDSAMYLCASSPGSYNSPLHFGNGTRLTVT.

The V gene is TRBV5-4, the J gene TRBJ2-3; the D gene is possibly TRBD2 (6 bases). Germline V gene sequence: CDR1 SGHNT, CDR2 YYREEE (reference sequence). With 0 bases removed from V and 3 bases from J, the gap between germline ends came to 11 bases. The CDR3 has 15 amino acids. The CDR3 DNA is TGTGCCAGCAGCTTGGCCGGGGGTAGTACAGATACGCAGTATTTT. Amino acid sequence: CASSLAGGSTDTQYF.

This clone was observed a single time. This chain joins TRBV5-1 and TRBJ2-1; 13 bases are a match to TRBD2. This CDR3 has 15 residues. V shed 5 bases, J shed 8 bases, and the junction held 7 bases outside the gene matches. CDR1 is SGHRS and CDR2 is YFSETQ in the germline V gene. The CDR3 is CASRSGLAGFYEQFF. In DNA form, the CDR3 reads TGCGCCAGCAGATCGGGACTAGCGGGATTCTATGAGCAGTTCTTC.

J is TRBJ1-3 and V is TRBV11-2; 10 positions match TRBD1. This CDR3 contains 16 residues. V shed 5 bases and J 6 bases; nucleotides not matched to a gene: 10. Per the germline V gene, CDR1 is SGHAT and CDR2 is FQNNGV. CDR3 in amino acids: CASSPTGTGVQNTIYF. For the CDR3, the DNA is TGTGCCAGCAGCCCAACCGGGACAGGGGTCCAAAACACCATATATTTT.

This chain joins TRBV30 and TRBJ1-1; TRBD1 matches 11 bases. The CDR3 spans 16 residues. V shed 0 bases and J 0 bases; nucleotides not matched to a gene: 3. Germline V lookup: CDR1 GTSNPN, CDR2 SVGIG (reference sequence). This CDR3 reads CAWSVWTGGVNTEAFF. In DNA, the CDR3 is TGTGCCTGGAGTGTCTGGACAGGGGGCGTGAACACTGAAGCTTTCTTT.

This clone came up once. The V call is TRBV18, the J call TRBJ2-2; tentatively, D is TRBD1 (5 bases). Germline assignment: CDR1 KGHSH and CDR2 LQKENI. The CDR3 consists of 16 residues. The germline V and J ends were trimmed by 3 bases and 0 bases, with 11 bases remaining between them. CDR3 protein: CASSPRQGSNTGELFF. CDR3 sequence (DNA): TGTGCCAGCTCACCGCGGCAGGGATCGAACACCGGGGAGCTGTTTTTT.

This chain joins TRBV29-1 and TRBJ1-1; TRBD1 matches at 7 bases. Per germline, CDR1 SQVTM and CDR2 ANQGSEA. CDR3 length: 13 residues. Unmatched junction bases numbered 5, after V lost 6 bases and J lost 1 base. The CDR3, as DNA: TGCAGCGTCAGGGGGGCCCAGAACACTGAAGCTTTCTTT. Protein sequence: CSVRGAQNTEAFF.

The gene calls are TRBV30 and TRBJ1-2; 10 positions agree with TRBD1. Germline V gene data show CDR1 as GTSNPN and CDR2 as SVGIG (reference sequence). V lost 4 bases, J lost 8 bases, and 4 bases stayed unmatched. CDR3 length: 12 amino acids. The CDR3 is CAWIRDRGGYTF. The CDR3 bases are TGTGCCTGGATACGGGACAGGGGAGGCTACACCTTC.

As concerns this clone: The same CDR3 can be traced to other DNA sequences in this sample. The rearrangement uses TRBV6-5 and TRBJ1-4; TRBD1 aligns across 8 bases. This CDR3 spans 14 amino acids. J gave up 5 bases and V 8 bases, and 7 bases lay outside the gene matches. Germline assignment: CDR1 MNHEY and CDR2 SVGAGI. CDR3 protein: CASRRTGKNEKLFF. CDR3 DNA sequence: TGTGCCAGCCGAAGGACAGGGAAAAATGAAAAACTGTTTTTT.